Each of the 3 T cell receptor beta chains below was sequenced from the same sample in a study of blood T cell repertoires in COVID-19. TCRdb's table, derived via immunoSEQ multiplex PCR, lists solely in-frame clones and lacks some. The top ten hold 2.2% of the sample, which has 250,000 to 350,000 clones, approximately 86% seen once. Specimen: peripheral blood. These receptors were taken from a woman aged 50 to 60 who had recovered from COVID-19.

The V and J genes are TRBV4-2 and TRBJ2-6; no clear D. CDR1 and CDR2 (germline): LGHNA, YNFKEQ. This CDR3 is 17 amino acids long. V was trimmed by 3 bases and J by 11 bases, leaving 23 bases between them. The DNA of the CDR3 is TGTGCCAGCAGCCAGGGTTGGGCAACTCTCTCAACACACGTCCTGACTTTC. It translates to CASSQGWATLSTHVLTF.

The chain is built from TRBV7-2 and TRBJ2-3; D gene ambiguous. The CDR3 spans 14 residues. Trimming took off 1 base at V and 2 bases at J, with 7 bases between the two ends. Germline-derived CDR1 and CDR2 are SGHTA and FQGNSA. CDR3 loop: CASSLVHFTDTQYF. CDR3 coding DNA: TGTGCCAGCAGCTTAGTTCACTTCACAGATACGCAGTATTTT.

V gene TRBV28 combines with J gene TRBJ1-3, with D possibly TRBD1 on 6 matching bases. From germline, CDR1 is MDHEN and CDR2 SYDVKM. The CDR3 length is 13 residues. Deletions cut 6 bases from V and 6 bases from J, with 12 bases between. Written as DNA, the CDR3 is TGTGCCAGCAGCTCACAGGGATTAAACACCATATATTTT. This encodes CASSSQGLNTIYF. Variable domain in full (rest from reference TRBV28 and TRBJ1-3): DVKVTQSSRYLVKRTGEKVFLECVQDMDHENMFWYRQDPGLGLRLIYFSYDVKMKEKGDIPEGYSVSREKKERFSLILESASTNQTSMYLCASSSQGLNTIYFGEGSWLTVV.